A selection of T cell receptor beta chains follows, all from one sample in a study of beta chain features in type 1 diabetes. Data came from immunoSEQ multiplex PCR; TCRdb stores just in-frame clones and leaves some out. Of about 250,000 clones in the sample, 13% to 15% were seen once. Sequencing was performed on naive CD4+ T cells from blood. The receptor source for this set is a woman aged 35 to 49 in good health. Each CDR3 is given with its conserved first and last residue. Each record gives: J gene, clone size, V gene, D gene, CDR3 DNA, CDR3 protein. The D gene is left open where the match is weak. Only some rows state a clone size, as once, few, many or a class for expanded clones.

>TRBJ1-3|few|TRBV7-9|TRBD1
TGTGCCAGCAGCCCCCGGGGACAGGGCGTCCCGAACACCATATATTTT
CASSPRGQGVPNTIYF
>TRBJ1-2|.|TRBV2|TRBD1
TGTGCCAGCAGAGCAGACAGGGGGTATGGCTACACCTTC
CASRADRGYGYTF
>TRBJ2-3|few|TRBV13|TRBD2
TGTGCCAGCAGCCCGGGGGGGCCCGCAGATACGCAGTATTTT
CASSPGGPADTQYF
>TRBJ1-1|.|TRBV7-2|.
TGTGCCAGCAGCTTAGCGGTTGGACAGATAATGAACACTGAAGCTTTCTTT
CASSLAVGQIMNTEAFF
>TRBJ2-7|few|TRBV5-4|.
TGTGCCAGCAGCTCTCTGACAGGCTCCTACGAGCAGTACTTC
CASSSLTGSYEQYF
>TRBJ2-7|.|TRBV5-6|TRBD1
TGTGCCAGCAGCTTACGGGGGACAGGGGTCCACGAGCAGTACTTC
CASSLRGTGVHEQYF
>TRBJ2-5|.|TRBV2|TRBD2
TGTGCCAGCAGTCGGGGGCGAGCGGGGGACCAAGAGACCCAGTACTTC
CASSRGRAGDQETQYF
>TRBJ2-5|.|TRBV29-1|TRBD1
TGCAGCGTTGACCCCCAGGGGGCGTGGGAAGAGACCCAGTACTTC
CSVDPQGAWEETQYF
>TRBJ2-5|few|TRBV5-1|TRBD1
TGCGCCAGCAGCGTACGACAGGGGATGTACCAAGAGACCCAGTACTTC
CASSVRQGMYQETQYF
>TRBJ2-3|few|TRBV19|.
TGTGCCAGTAGTATAGGTGAAAGCCTCACAGATACGCAGTATTTT
CASSIGESLTDTQYF
>TRBJ1-1|.|TRBV15|.
TGTGCCACCAGCCCGCGTAGCGGTGAAGCTTTCTTT
CATSPRSGEAFF
>TRBJ2-3|.|TRBV10-3|.
TGTGCCATCAGTGGACTCGAAGATACGCAGTATTTT
CAISGLEDTQYF
>TRBJ1-5|few|TRBV27|.
TGTGCCAGCAGTCCCCGGACAGACCATCAGCCCCAGCATTTT
CASSPRTDHQPQHF
>TRBJ2-2|.|TRBV5-1|TRBD1
TGCGCCAGCAGCTTGGGGACAGGGAAGACCGGGGAGCTGTTTTTT
CASSLGTGKTGELFF
>TRBJ1-1|few|TRBV2|.
TGTGCCAGCAGTGCGGAATCGGGAACCATGGGAGCCGAAGCTTTCTTT
CASSAESGTMGAEAFF
>TRBJ2-7|once|TRBV6-5|TRBD1
TGTGCCAGCAGTTACTCGGGGACAGGGGGCTACGAGCAGTACTTC
CASSYSGTGGYEQYF
>TRBJ2-5|.|TRBV5-1|TRBD2
TGCGCCAGCAGCTCCCATTTTAGCGGGGGCCAAGAGACCCAGTACTTC
CASSSHFSGGQETQYF
>TRBJ2-7|.|TRBV19|.
TGTGCCAGTGGCCCGGGTCCGAGCTCCTACGAGCAGTACTTC
CASGPGPSSYEQYF
>TRBJ2-1|few|TRBV9|.
TGTGCCAGCAGCGGGCCCTACAATGAGCAGTTCTTC
CASSGPYNEQFF
>TRBJ2-7|few|TRBV6-6|.
TGTGCCAGCAGTAACAGGGCCCCCTACGAGCAGTACTTC
CASSNRAPYEQYF
>TRBJ2-7|few|TRBV15|.
TGTGCCACCAGCAGACAGGGCACCTACGAGCAGTACTTC
CATSRQGTYEQYF
>TRBJ2-6|few|TRBV18|TRBD1
TGTGCCAGCTCAGCGGACAGGGCTAACGTCCTGACTTTC
CASSADRANVLTF
>TRBJ1-2|.|TRBV7-2|.
TGTGCCAGCAGCTTACTCAACTATGGCTACACCTTC
CASSLLNYGYTF
>TRBJ2-7|.|TRBV2|.
TGTGCCAGCAGTGGAGGGTCCTACGAGCAGTACTTC
CASSGGSYEQYF
>TRBJ2-4|.|TRBV19|.
TGTGCCAGTAGTATAAGGTTAGCGTACGAAAACATTCAGTACTTC
CASSIRLAYENIQYF
>TRBJ1-4|.|TRBV9|TRBD1
TGTGCCAGCAGCGTAGGCGGAGGGGGCCCTGAAAAACTGTTTTTT
CASSVGGGGPEKLFF
>TRBJ1-5|.|TRBV19|.
TGTGCCACCGGTCGGGGGGGAAGTCAGCCCCAGCATTTT
CATGRGGSQPQHF
>TRBJ2-5|few|TRBV29-1|TRBD1
TGCAGCGTTTTGTTACAGGGGAAAAAGACCCAGTACTTC
CSVLLQGKKTQYF
>TRBJ2-5|.|TRBV10-2|TRBD1
TGCGCCAGCACTCAGACAGGGGATACCCAGTACTTC
CASTQTGDTQYF
>TRBJ1-2|few|TRBV7-2|.
TGTGCCAGCAGCTTGCCGGGACACACACTTTATGGCTACACCTTC
CASSLPGHTLYGYTF
>TRBJ2-7|.|TRBV7-6|.
TGTGCCAGCAGCCCCTCATCTGACAGGAGTTCCTACGAGCAGTACTTC
CASSPSSDRSSYEQYF
>TRBJ2-3|few|TRBV9|.
TGTGCCAGCAGCGTATCCGTCGGGGGAAGGACAGATACGCAGTATTTT
CASSVSVGGRTDTQYF
>TRBJ1-4|few|TRBV23-1|.
TGCGCCAGCAGTCAACCCGGGGACTACGAAAAACTGTTTTTT
CASSQPGDYEKLFF
>TRBJ1-2|.|TRBV7-2|TRBD1
TGTGCCAGCAGCCTAATACAGGGGAATGGCTACACCTTC
CASSLIQGNGYTF
>TRBJ1-4|.|TRBV19|TRBD1
TGTGCCAGTAGCGGACAGGCAACTAATGAAAAACTGTTTTTT
CASSGQATNEKLFF
>TRBJ2-5|few|TRBV7-9|TRBD2
TGTGCCAGCAGTACAAATAAGCGGGGGGCCCAAGAGACCCAGTACTTC
CASSTNKRGAQETQYF
>TRBJ2-1|.|TRBV7-7|.
TGTGCCAGCAGCTTAGCGACAGAACCTATCGGGCAGTTCTTC
CASSLATEPIGQFF
>TRBJ2-7|.|TRBV6-1|.
TGTGCCAGCAGCCTGGGGCAGAGCTCCTACGAGCAGTACTTC
CASSLGQSSYEQYF
>TRBJ2-3|few|TRBV12-1|.
TGTGCCAGCAGCCGTTTTCGCACAGATACGCAGTATTTT
CASSRFRTDTQYF
>TRBJ1-4|.|TRBV9|.
TGTGCCAGCAGCCCGGACGGAAGGGAGGAAAAACTGTTTTTT
CASSPDGREEKLFF
>TRBJ1-2|.|TRBV9|.
TGTGCCAGCAGCTCCCCAATTGGGTCGGGGTGGGGCTACACCTTC
CASSSPIGSGWGYTF
>TRBJ2-7|few|TRBV29-1|.
TGCAGCGCCGATACGGGTTACGAGCAGTACTTC
CSADTGYEQYF